The sample holds one count of the clone carrying this T cell receptor beta chain. What it binds is not known. CDR3 length: 13 residues. The germline CDR1 and CDR2 sequences are LNHDA and SQIVND (reference sequence). V was shortened by 9 bases and J by 2 bases, with 13 bases between the two germline ends. The sample is drawn from a study of cytomegalovirus exposure and HLA in healthy donors. Study-wide results and limits: The study flagged fewer than 200 TCR beta chains as cytomegalovirus-associated.

Sequencing was performed with immunoSEQ multiplex PCR; in TCRdb, only in-frame clones are kept and a portion is missing. This sample has some 54,000 clones, with 75% to 95% found just once. The rearrangement joins TRBV19 to TRBJ1-2; no clear D gene. The clonotype comes from a man younger than 30 in good health and CMV-seronegative. The sequencing input was PBMCs. The CDR3 loop reads CASGELMNYGYTF. The CDR3 nucleotides read TGTGCCAGCGGGGAGTTAATGAACTATGGCTACACCTTC.